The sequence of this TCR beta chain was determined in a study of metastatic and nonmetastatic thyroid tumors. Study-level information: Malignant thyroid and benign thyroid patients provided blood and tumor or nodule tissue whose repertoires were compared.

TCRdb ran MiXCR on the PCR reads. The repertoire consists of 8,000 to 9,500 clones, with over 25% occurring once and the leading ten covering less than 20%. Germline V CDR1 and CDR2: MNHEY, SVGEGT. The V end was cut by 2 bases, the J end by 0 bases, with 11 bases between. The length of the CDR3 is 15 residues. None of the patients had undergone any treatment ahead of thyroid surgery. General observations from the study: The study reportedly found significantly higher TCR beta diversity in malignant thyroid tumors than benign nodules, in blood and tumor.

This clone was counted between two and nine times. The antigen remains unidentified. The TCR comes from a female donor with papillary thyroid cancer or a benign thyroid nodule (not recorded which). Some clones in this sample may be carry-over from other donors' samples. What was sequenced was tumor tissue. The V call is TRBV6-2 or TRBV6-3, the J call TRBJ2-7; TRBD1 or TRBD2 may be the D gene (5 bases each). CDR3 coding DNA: TGTGCCAGCAGTTACGGGTGGGACGACTCCTACGAGCAGTACTTC. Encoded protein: CASSYGWDDSYEQYF.